The 10 T cell receptor beta chains below all came from one sample that was sequenced in a study of blood T cells in healthy people across ages. A second PCR of 7 to 11 cycles used a sample-barcoded 5' primer and a J-beta primer mix. MiXCR, applied by TCRdb to the 5' RACE reads, yields one record per CDR3 protein. The table lists 850,000 to 1,300,000 distinct CDR3 sequences, 40% to 50% of them singletons. Sequencing was carried out using blood. The source is a woman aged 60-75 years in good health.

In its sample, this clonotype was seen once. This chain joins TRBV7-9 and TRBJ1-6; D call uncertain. Germline CDR1 SEHNR, CDR2 FQNEAQ (reference sequence). There are 13 residues in the CDR3. V was cut by 5 bases and J by 13 bases, with 15 bases left in between. The CDR3 DNA follows: TGTGCCAGCAGCCCCTTCGTGGGGTTCCCCCTCCACTTT. It translates to CASSPFVGFPLHF.

This clonotype was observed a few times. This sequence joins TRBV6-2 or TRBV6-3 and TRBJ2-7; 7 bases align to TRBD2. Germline CDR1 reads MNHEY; CDR2 reads SVGEGT. Germline trimming cut 5 bases from V and 9 bases from J; bases unmatched to any gene: 10. CDR3 length equals 13 residues. The CDR3 coding sequence is TGTGCCAGCAGTACCGGGACTAAAGGGACGCAGTACTTC. Residues: CASSTGTKGTQYF.

Remarks on this clonotype: A read error may be the cause here, since a much bigger clone is one base away. The chain recombines TRBV12-5 with TRBJ2-3; TRBD2 might be the D (6 bases). Germline loops: CDR1 LGHNT, CDR2 FRNRAP. This CDR3 has 14 amino acids. CDR3 region: CTSGGTPPVNTQYF. The CDR3 region has the DNA TGTACTAGTGGCGGGACTCCCCCCGTCAATACGCAGTATTTT.

About this clonotype: The germline gene is not matched at one end of the junction; a read error may be the cause. The chain carries TRBV6-6 and TRBJ2-1; D is ambiguous. CDR3 length: 14 amino acids. The germline gives CDR1 MNHNY, CDR2 SVGAGI (reference sequence). CDR3 DNA: TGTGTCAGCAGGCGGACCTATGACTACAATGAGCAGTTCTTC. Encoded protein: CVSRRTYDYNEQFF.

V and J are TRBV10-1 and TRBJ2-2; D remains ambiguous. In germline, CDR1 is WNHNN, CDR2 SYGVQD (reference sequence). Trimming took off 2 bases at V and 4 bases at J, with 5 bases between the two ends. This CDR3 spans 13 amino acids. CDR3 amino acids: CASSERPTGELFF. The CDR3 coding sequence is TGCGCCAGCAGTGAGCGCCCCACCGGGGAGCTGTTTTTT.

This clonotype occurred many times. The CDR3, as DNA: TGTGCCAGCGGAGGCGCGATCACAGATACGCAGTATTTT. The encoded protein is CASGGAITDTQYF. V is TRBV12-3 or TRBV12-4 and J is TRBJ2-3, with D perhaps TRBD2 (5 bases). The CDR3 is made up of 13 amino acids. V lost 8 bases to trimming and J lost 2 bases, with 11 bases between them.

The chain recombines TRBV7-7 with TRBJ2-5; the match to TRBD2 covers 9 bases. Per germline, CDR1 SSHAT and CDR2 FNYEAQ (reference sequence). Trimming at V came to 5 bases and at J to 1 base, leaving 2 bases not matched to a gene. This CDR3 has 14 amino acids. The CDR3 loop is CASSTSGFQETQYF. The CDR3 coding sequence is TGTGCCAGCAGCACTAGCGGGTTCCAAGAGACCCAGTACTTC.

Only a few counts were recorded for this clonotype. This sequence joins TRBV20-1 and TRBJ2-5, with TRBD2 as a possible D gene (6 bases). Trimming left V 2 bases short and J 2 bases short, with 18 bases between. Germline CDR1 DFQATT, CDR2 SNEGSKA (reference sequence). The CDR3 loop spans 16 amino acids. This CDR3 reads CSARPLRREGQETQYF. CDR3 nucleotide sequence: TGCAGTGCTAGACCCCTCCGGCGGGAAGGGCAAGAGACCCAGTACTTC.

In this sample, this clonotype turned up a few times. The V call is TRBV5-4, the J call TRBJ2-1; TRBD2 aligns across 9 bases. This CDR3 has 16 amino acids. V was pared by 4 bases and J by 1 base, with 6 bases of the junction left unmatched. CDR1 and CDR2 from the germline V gene are SGHNT and YYREEE (reference sequence). The CDR3 region is CASSPESGRSYNEQFF. The CDR3 nucleotides read TGTGCCAGCAGCCCAGAGAGCGGGAGGTCCTACAATGAGCAGTTCTTC.

This clonotype was recorded a few times. The chain is built from TRBV2 and TRBJ2-5; the match to TRBD2 covers 7 bases. Germline lookup yields CDR1 SNHLY and CDR2 FYNNEI. This CDR3 comprises 12 residues. V lost 7 bases to trimming and J lost 4 bases; unmatched junction nucleotides: 3. This CDR3 reads CASMGGVETQYF. The DNA of the CDR3 is TGTGCCAGCATGGGAGGGGTAGAGACCCAGTACTTC.